These T cell receptor beta chains were read from a single sample in a study of blood T cell repertoires in COVID-19. Sequencing was performed with immunoSEQ multiplex PCR; in TCRdb, only in-frame clones are kept and a portion is missing. Among roughly 110,000 clones listed, 90% were seen once. Material: peripheral blood. These receptors came from a woman in her fifties or sixties with acute or convalescent COVID-19. Each CDR3 is given with its conserved first and last residue. D genes are given only for firm matches. Rows may omit the clone size; those that give it use once, few, many or a size class.

v_call,clone_size,j_call,d_call,cdr3_aa,cdr3_nt
TRBV20-1,NA,TRBJ2-1,TRBD2,CSASTLAGVFEQFF,TGCAGTGCTAGTACTCTAGCGGGAGTCTTTGAGCAGTTCTTC
TRBV7-2,once,TRBJ2-2,NA,CASSLGRFTGELFF,TGTGCCAGCAGCTTGGGGAGGTTCACCGGGGAGCTGTTTTTT
TRBV9,NA,TRBJ1-4,NA,CASSVPGANEKLFF,TGTGCCAGCAGCGTCCCGGGAGCCAATGAAAAACTGTTTTTT
TRBV18,NA,TRBJ2-2,NA,CASSLQITNTGELFF,TGTGCCAGCTCTCTACAGATAACGAACACCGGGGAGCTGTTTTTT
TRBV30,NA,TRBJ2-3,TRBD2,CACAGGLTDTQYF,TGTGCCTGTGCGGGGGGCCTCACAGATACGCAGTATTTT
TRBV7-2,NA,TRBJ1-4,NA,CASSQKRGTTNEKLFF,TGTGCCAGCAGCCAAAAAAGGGGAACAACTAATGAAAAACTGTTTTTT
TRBV27,NA,TRBJ2-5,NA,CASRPGLPVRETQYF,TGTGCCAGCAGACCGGGACTCCCCGTTCGAGAGACCCAGTACTTC
TRBV18,NA,TRBJ1-5,NA,CASSPSGGFQPQHF,TGTGCCAGCTCACCATCTGGAGGATTTCAGCCCCAGCATTTT
TRBV19,NA,TRBJ1-5,TRBD1,CASSIGTGDFKTQHF,TGTGCCAGTAGTATAGGGACAGGGGATTTTAAGACCCAGCATTTT
TRBV19,few,TRBJ1-5,NA,CASSQSTSSQPQHF,TGTGCCAGCTCCCAGTCGACTTCCAGTCAGCCCCAGCATTTT
TRBV28,NA,TRBJ1-5,NA,CASSLAAGVPSNQPQHF,TGTGCCAGCAGTTTAGCCGCAGGGGTCCCTAGCAATCAGCCCCAGCATTTT
TRBV28,NA,TRBJ1-2,NA,CASSRLTSGYTF,TGTGCCAGCAGCCGGTTGACATCTGGCTACACCTTC
TRBV9,NA,TRBJ1-2,NA,CASSLRQGNNYGYTF,TGTGCCAGCAGCCTTCGGCAGGGCAATAACTATGGCTACACCTTC
TRBV24-1,once,TRBJ1-5,NA,CAVQGGNQPQHF,TGTGCCGTTCAGGGTGGCAATCAGCCCCAGCATTTT
TRBV9,once,TRBJ1-1,NA,CASSAEANTEAFF,TGTGCCAGCAGCGCGGAGGCGAACACTGAAGCTTTCTTT
TRBV28,NA,TRBJ2-7,NA,CASSLPRQGSYEQYF,TGTGCCAGCAGTTTACCCCGACAAGGATCCTACGAGCAGTACTTC
TRBV19,NA,TRBJ1-4,TRBD1,CASSPGTGPGNEKLFF,TGTGCCAGTAGTCCCGGGACAGGCCCAGGCAATGAAAAACTGTTTTTT
TRBV5-8,NA,TRBJ1-5,TRBD1,CASSLQGAGNQPQHF,TGTGCCAGCAGCTTACAGGGGGCAGGCAATCAGCCCCAGCATTTT
TRBV6-5,NA,TRBJ1-1,NA,CASSYGVGPTEAFF,TGTGCCAGCAGTTACGGAGTGGGTCCCACTGAAGCTTTCTTT
TRBV6-5,few,TRBJ1-2,TRBD1,CASSRQGHYGYTF,TGTGCCAGCAGTCGACAGGGCCACTATGGCTACACCTTC
TRBV7-2,NA,TRBJ2-7,NA,CASSWRLGYEQYF,TGTGCCAGCAGCTGGCGGTTAGGCTACGAGCAGTACTTC
TRBV3-1/TRBV3-2,NA,TRBJ1-5,NA,CASSPTPGGNQPQHF,TGTGCCAGCAGCCCGACACCGGGGGGGAATCAGCCCCAGCATTTT
TRBV30,NA,TRBJ2-7,NA,CAWSAGTGSYEQYF,TGTGCCTGGAGTGCCGGGACTGGCTCCTACGAGCAGTACTTC
TRBV2,NA,TRBJ1-2,TRBD1,CASTGQGEGYTF,TGTGCCAGCACCGGACAGGGGGAGGGCTACACCTTC
TRBV11-2,NA,TRBJ1-1,NA,CASSFGGVGAFF,TGTGCCAGCAGCTTTGGGGGGGTTGGAGCTTTCTTT
TRBV11-2,NA,TRBJ2-7,NA,CASSADYWYEQYF,TGTGCCAGCAGCGCTGACTACTGGTACGAGCAGTACTTC
TRBV7-9,NA,TRBJ1-2,TRBD1,CASSPGTGLYGYTF,TGTGCCAGCAGCCCAGGGACAGGACTCTATGGCTACACCTTC
TRBV7-2,NA,TRBJ1-3,NA,CASSLGPVGDGNTIYF,TGTGCCAGCAGCTTAGGTCCGGTGGGAGATGGAAACACCATATATTTT
TRBV4-3,NA,TRBJ2-7,TRBD2,CASSQGVERGSYEQYF,TGCGCCAGCAGCCAGGGCGTTGAGCGGGGTTCCTACGAGCAGTACTTC
TRBV4-3,NA,TRBJ1-4,TRBD1,CASSQERGQGDEKLFF,TGCGCCAGCAGCCAAGAAAGGGGACAGGGGGATGAAAAACTGTTTTTT
TRBV28,NA,TRBJ2-2,NA,CASGSRQNTGELFF,TGTGCCAGCGGGTCTAGGCAGAACACCGGGGAGCTGTTTTTT
TRBV18,NA,TRBJ1-4,NA,CASSPPDSGVGKLFF,TGTGCCAGCTCACCCCCAGATAGCGGGGTTGGAAAACTGTTTTTT
TRBV6-1,NA,TRBJ2-3,TRBD1,CASSEPGQGTDTQYF,TGTGCCAGCAGTGAACCGGGACAGGGCACAGATACGCAGTATTTT
TRBV24-1,NA,TRBJ1-2,NA,CATSDLTGGYTF,TGTGCCACCAGTGATTTAACAGGGGGCTACACCTTC
TRBV4-1,NA,TRBJ1-2,TRBD1,CASSHRDRVGYTF,TGCGCCAGCAGCCACCGGGACAGGGTTGGCTACACCTTC
TRBV6-6,NA,TRBJ1-1,TRBD1,CASSYSMGRTGEAFF,TGTGCCAGCAGTTACTCGATGGGGAGGACAGGTGAAGCTTTCTTT
TRBV9,NA,TRBJ2-1,NA,CASSVGERQYNEQFF,TGTGCCAGCAGCGTAGGCGAGAGGCAATACAATGAGCAGTTCTTC
TRBV9,NA,TRBJ2-7,TRBD1,CASSVGAGDSYEQYF,TGTGCCAGCAGCGTAGGGGCAGGGGACAGCTACGAGCAGTACTTC
TRBV19,NA,TRBJ1-1,NA,CASSFPGVSYTEAFF,TGTGCCAGTAGTTTCCCAGGGGTGAGTTACACTGAAGCTTTCTTT
TRBV6-5,NA,TRBJ1-5,NA,CASSPGQYSNQPQHF,TGTGCCAGCAGTCCCGGACAGTATAGCAATCAGCCCCAGCATTTT
TRBV6-2/TRBV6-3,once,TRBJ1-3,TRBD1,CASSSLYAGTGGASDGNTIYF,TGTGCCAGCAGTTCCCTGTATGCCGGGACAGGGGGCGCTTCGGACGGAAACACCATATATTTT
TRBV10-2,NA,TRBJ2-5,NA,CASSEWTQETQYF,TGCGCCAGCAGTGAGTGGACTCAAGAGACCCAGTACTTC
TRBV6-2/TRBV6-3,NA,TRBJ1-1,TRBD1,CASSSDRGRIREAFF,TGTGCCAGCAGTTCCGACAGGGGACGAATACGCGAAGCTTTCTTT